The rows below give T cell receptor beta chains drawn from one sample of a study of cytomegalovirus exposure and HLA in healthy donors. Method: immunoSEQ multiplex PCR; TCRdb's copy keeps in-frame clones and lacks some. The table includes 140,000 or so clones, 65% to 80% detected once. Source material: PBMCs. These receptors were collected from a woman aged 40 to 50 in good health and CMV-seronegative. Each CDR3 is given with its conserved first and last residue. The D gene is left open where the match is weak. The size of a clone is reported for some rows only, either as once, few or many, or as a class for expanded clones.

V gene: TRBV6-1; clone size: NA; J gene: TRBJ2-5; D gene: NA; CDR3 protein: CASSEGNSRETQYF; CDR3 DNA: TGTGCCAGCAGTGAAGGCAATAGCCGGGAGACCCAGTACTTC
V gene: TRBV10-3; clone size: NA; J gene: TRBJ2-2; D gene: TRBD2; CDR3 protein: CAISQTSGGARTGELFF; CDR3 DNA: TGTGCCATCAGTCAGACTAGCGGGGGGGCCCGGACCGGGGAGCTGTTTTTT
V gene: TRBV10-3; clone size: NA; J gene: TRBJ1-2; D gene: NA; CDR3 protein: CAVAKQGYGYTF; CDR3 DNA: TGTGCCGTGGCAAAACAGGGTTATGGCTACACCTTC
V gene: TRBV19; clone size: NA; J gene: TRBJ1-2; D gene: TRBD1; CDR3 protein: CASSIQGAAGYTF; CDR3 DNA: TGTGCCAGTAGTATCCAGGGGGCGGCTGGCTACACCTTC
V gene: TRBV5-4; clone size: NA; J gene: TRBJ2-5; D gene: TRBD1; CDR3 protein: CASSSRDRGGETQYF; CDR3 DNA: TGTGCCAGCAGCAGCCGGGACAGGGGGGGAGAGACCCAGTACTTC
V gene: TRBV2; clone size: few; J gene: TRBJ2-3; D gene: NA; CDR3 protein: CASLTRVGHGADTQYF; CDR3 DNA: TGTGCCAGCCTTACGAGGGTTGGGCACGGCGCAGATACGCAGTATTTT
V gene: TRBV2; clone size: NA; J gene: TRBJ1-2; D gene: TRBD1; CDR3 protein: CASSQTGVQYGYTF; CDR3 DNA: TGTGCCAGCAGTCAAACAGGGGTTCAATATGGCTACACCTTC
V gene: TRBV27; clone size: NA; J gene: TRBJ2-6; D gene: TRBD1; CDR3 protein: CASSPAQGAPGANVLTF; CDR3 DNA: TGTGCCAGCAGTCCCGCACAGGGGGCGCCTGGGGCCAACGTCCTGACTTTC
V gene: TRBV30; clone size: few; J gene: TRBJ1-1; D gene: NA; CDR3 protein: CAWSDQVAGFF; CDR3 DNA: TGTGCCTGGAGTGATCAGGTCGCAGGGTTCTTT
V gene: TRBV5-4; clone size: NA; J gene: TRBJ2-3; D gene: TRBD2; CDR3 protein: CASSYRLAGGGLDTDTQYF; CDR3 DNA: TGTGCCAGCAGCTATCGACTAGCGGGAGGGGGTTTAGATACAGATACGCAGTATTTT
V gene: TRBV18; clone size: NA; J gene: TRBJ2-7; D gene: TRBD1; CDR3 protein: CASSADRDPLYEQYF; CDR3 DNA: TGTGCCAGCTCAGCCGACAGGGATCCCTTGTACGAGCAGTACTTC
V gene: TRBV28; clone size: once; J gene: TRBJ2-7; D gene: NA; CDR3 protein: CASSPNPQSWVEQYF; CDR3 DNA: TGTGCCAGCAGCCCCAATCCACAGAGCTGGGTGGAGCAGTACTTC
V gene: TRBV18; clone size: NA; J gene: TRBJ2-5; D gene: NA; CDR3 protein: CASSARVWETQYF; CDR3 DNA: TGTGCCAGCTCAGCCAGGGTTTGGGAGACCCAGTACTTC
V gene: TRBV19; clone size: NA; J gene: TRBJ2-1; D gene: TRBD2; CDR3 protein: CASGLAGVRNEQFF; CDR3 DNA: TGTGCCAGTGGTCTAGCGGGGGTGCGGAATGAGCAGTTCTTC
V gene: TRBV4-1; clone size: NA; J gene: TRBJ2-7; D gene: TRBD2; CDR3 protein: CASSQDRTSGIAYEQYF; CDR3 DNA: TGCGCCAGCAGCCAAGATCGGACTAGCGGGATAGCCTACGAGCAGTACTTC
V gene: TRBV2; clone size: NA; J gene: TRBJ1-1; D gene: NA; CDR3 protein: CASSERLGPEAFF; CDR3 DNA: TGTGCCAGCAGTGAGAGACTGGGGCCAGAAGCTTTCTTT
V gene: TRBV4-2; clone size: NA; J gene: TRBJ1-6; D gene: NA; CDR3 protein: CASSQVPTAGGNSPLHF; CDR3 DNA: TGTGCCAGCAGCCAAGTCCCCACCGCCGGCGGAAATTCACCCCTCCACTTT
V gene: TRBV6-1; clone size: NA; J gene: TRBJ2-1; D gene: TRBD2; CDR3 protein: CASSETTGGPWDEQFF; CDR3 DNA: TGTGCCAGCAGTGAAACAACGGGAGGGCCGTGGGATGAGCAGTTCTTC
V gene: TRBV7-9; clone size: NA; J gene: TRBJ1-5; D gene: NA; CDR3 protein: CASSRTASEPQHF; CDR3 DNA: TGTGCCAGCAGCAGGACAGCTTCTGAGCCCCAGCATTTT
V gene: TRBV6-5; clone size: once; J gene: TRBJ1-5; D gene: TRBD1; CDR3 protein: CASSFTGDSNQPQHF; CDR3 DNA: TGTGCCAGCAGTTTTACAGGGGATAGCAATCAGCCCCAGCATTTT
V gene: TRBV25-1; clone size: few; J gene: TRBJ1-1; D gene: TRBD1; CDR3 protein: CASSDSTGRTEAFF; CDR3 DNA: TGTGCCAGCAGTGACTCGACAGGGAGGACTGAAGCTTTCTTT
V gene: TRBV19; clone size: once; J gene: TRBJ2-2; D gene: NA; CDR3 protein: CASSIRLAVTGELFF; CDR3 DNA: TGTGCCAGTAGTATTCGGCTAGCTGTCACCGGGGAGCTGTTTTTT
V gene: TRBV11-2; clone size: NA; J gene: TRBJ1-1; D gene: NA; CDR3 protein: CASNTGLNTEAFF; CDR3 DNA: TGTGCCAGCAACACAGGGTTGAACACTGAAGCTTTCTTT
V gene: TRBV5-1; clone size: NA; J gene: TRBJ2-3; D gene: TRBD2; CDR3 protein: CASSPGLAHTDTQYF; CDR3 DNA: TGCGCCAGCAGCCCAGGACTAGCGCACACAGATACGCAGTATTTT
V gene: TRBV18; clone size: once; J gene: TRBJ2-7; D gene: TRBD2; CDR3 protein: CASSPGLAGNYEQYF; CDR3 DNA: TGTGCCAGCTCACCAGGATTAGCGGGGAACTACGAGCAGTACTTC
V gene: TRBV2; clone size: NA; J gene: TRBJ2-5; D gene: NA; CDR3 protein: CASSEDRAGKETQYF; CDR3 DNA: TGTGCCAGCAGTGAAGATAGGGCGGGGAAAGAGACCCAGTACTTC
V gene: TRBV4-1; clone size: NA; J gene: TRBJ1-4; D gene: NA; CDR3 protein: CASTIQPSVTTNEKLFF; CDR3 DNA: TGCGCCAGCACCATTCAACCCAGCGTGACAACTAATGAAAAACTGTTTTTT
V gene: TRBV12-5; clone size: NA; J gene: TRBJ2-7; D gene: TRBD1; CDR3 protein: CASGLDHRGLNEQYF; CDR3 DNA: TGTGCTAGTGGTTTGGACCACAGGGGGCTCAACGAGCAGTACTTC
V gene: TRBV18; clone size: once; J gene: TRBJ2-6; D gene: NA; CDR3 protein: CASSPGPGANVLTF; CDR3 DNA: TGTGCCAGCTCACCGGGCCCTGGGGCCAACGTCCTGACTTTC
V gene: TRBV11-3; clone size: NA; J gene: TRBJ2-1; D gene: NA; CDR3 protein: CASSLDGSSYNEQFF; CDR3 DNA: TGTGCCAGCAGCTTAGACGGGAGCTCCTACAATGAGCAGTTCTTC
V gene: TRBV9; clone size: NA; J gene: TRBJ2-5; D gene: TRBD1; CDR3 protein: CASSSPGTGVVETQYF; CDR3 DNA: TGTGCCAGCAGCAGCCCTGGGACAGGGGTAGTTGAGACCCAGTACTTC
V gene: TRBV7-9; clone size: NA; J gene: TRBJ2-4; D gene: TRBD1; CDR3 protein: CASSLAQGALGAKNIQYF; CDR3 DNA: TGTGCCAGCAGCTTAGCCCAGGGGGCACTTGGGGCCAAAAACATTCAGTACTTC
V gene: TRBV6-5; clone size: NA; J gene: TRBJ2-7; D gene: TRBD2; CDR3 protein: CVSSFEAGESYEQYF; CDR3 DNA: TGTGTCAGCAGTTTCGAAGCGGGAGAGTCCTACGAGCAGTACTTC
V gene: TRBV18; clone size: NA; J gene: TRBJ1-1; D gene: NA; CDR3 protein: CASLFNTEAFF; CDR3 DNA: TGTGCCAGCCTATTTAACACTGAAGCTTTCTTT
V gene: TRBV4-1; clone size: few; J gene: TRBJ1-5; D gene: TRBD1; CDR3 protein: CASSQRTGLNQPQHF; CDR3 DNA: TGCGCCAGCAGCCAGAGGACAGGTCTAAATCAGCCCCAGCATTTT
V gene: TRBV19; clone size: NA; J gene: TRBJ2-5; D gene: NA; CDR3 protein: CASTGETETQYF; CDR3 DNA: TGTGCCAGTACCGGGGAAACAGAGACCCAGTACTTC
V gene: TRBV5-4; clone size: NA; J gene: TRBJ1-1; D gene: NA; CDR3 protein: CASSPPTGENTEAFF; CDR3 DNA: TGTGCCAGCAGCCCTCCGACAGGCGAGAACACTGAAGCTTTCTTT
V gene: TRBV10-1; clone size: many; J gene: TRBJ2-7; D gene: NA; CDR3 protein: CASSPGGGTDYEQYF; CDR3 DNA: TGCGCCAGCAGCCCTGGTGGGGGGACAGACTACGAGCAGTACTTC
V gene: TRBV29-1; clone size: once; J gene: TRBJ2-3; D gene: TRBD2; CDR3 protein: CSVRLARADTQYF; CDR3 DNA: TGCAGCGTCCGACTAGCGAGGGCAGATACGCAGTATTTT
V gene: TRBV5-1; clone size: NA; J gene: TRBJ2-7; D gene: TRBD2; CDR3 protein: CASSLAVRGVEQYF; CDR3 DNA: TGCGCCAGCAGCTTGGCTGTCCGGGGGGTCGAGCAGTACTTC